A selection of T cell receptor beta chains follows, all from one sample in a study of beta chain features in type 1 diabetes. Method: immunoSEQ multiplex PCR; TCRdb's copy keeps in-frame clones and lacks some. The sample has 680,000 or so clones, around 15% seen once. The sequenced sample consisted of naive CD4+ T cells from blood. The receptors derive from a man between 18 and 29 years old with type 1 diabetes. Each CDR3 is given with its conserved first and last residue. A D gene is named only where the DNA matches it firmly. The size entry is marked missing in some rows and otherwise reads once, few, many or a size class.

d_gene: NA
j_gene: TRBJ1-3
v_gene: TRBV25-1
abundance: NA
CDR3nt: TGTGCCAGCAGTGGGGGATTCTTCTCTGGAAACACCATATATTTT
CDR3aa: CASSGGFFSGNTIYF

d_gene: NA
j_gene: TRBJ2-7
v_gene: TRBV28
abundance: few
CDR3nt: TGTGCCAGCAGTCCCCGGGTGGAGGAGCAGTACTTC
CDR3aa: CASSPRVEEQYF

d_gene: TRBD1
j_gene: TRBJ2-1
v_gene: TRBV19
abundance: NA
CDR3nt: TGTGCCACCGGACAGGGGGATTACAATGAGCAGTTCTTC
CDR3aa: CATGQGDYNEQFF

d_gene: NA
j_gene: TRBJ2-4
v_gene: TRBV11-3
abundance: NA
CDR3nt: TGTGCCAGCAGCTTAGGTTGGCCTCCGGGGACCAAAAACATTCAGTACTTC
CDR3aa: CASSLGWPPGTKNIQYF

d_gene: NA
j_gene: TRBJ2-4
v_gene: TRBV7-8
abundance: few
CDR3nt: TGTGCCAGCAGCTTAGGAGGGGACCGGAAAAACATTCAGTACTTC
CDR3aa: CASSLGGDRKNIQYF

d_gene: NA
j_gene: TRBJ1-1
v_gene: TRBV13
abundance: few
CDR3nt: TGTGCCAGCAGCCGCAAACCGACAAGGGTGGGGCCCTGGGTGTCTTTCTTT
CDR3aa: CASSRKPTRVGPWVSFF

d_gene: NA
j_gene: TRBJ1-5
v_gene: TRBV30
abundance: once
CDR3nt: TGTGCCTGGGCGAGACAGAGCAATCAGCCCCAGCATTTT
CDR3aa: CAWARQSNQPQHF

d_gene: NA
j_gene: TRBJ2-5
v_gene: TRBV19
abundance: NA
CDR3nt: TGTGCCAGTAGTATAGATTATCAGGACAGTACCCAGTACTTC
CDR3aa: CASSIDYQDSTQYF

d_gene: NA
j_gene: TRBJ1-6
v_gene: TRBV1
abundance: few
CDR3nt: TGCACCAGCAGCCAAGTGCGGACAGACACCTTAGGGGCGCCCCTCCACTTT
CDR3aa: CTSSQVRTDTLGAPLHF

d_gene: NA
j_gene: TRBJ2-7
v_gene: TRBV7-2
abundance: NA
CDR3nt: TGTGCCAGCATCAACTACGGGGCTGGCCCCTACGAGCAGTACTTC
CDR3aa: CASINYGAGPYEQYF

d_gene: TRBD2
j_gene: TRBJ2-3
v_gene: TRBV19
abundance: NA
CDR3nt: TGTGCCACCAGTCCTCGCGCGGGGGAGAGCACAGATACGCAGTATTTT
CDR3aa: CATSPRAGESTDTQYF

d_gene: NA
j_gene: TRBJ1-5
v_gene: TRBV30
abundance: NA
CDR3nt: TGTGCCTGGAGTGTCTCCTCGGGGGGCTCAGGATTACCCCAGCATTTT
CDR3aa: CAWSVSSGGSGLPQHF

d_gene: NA
j_gene: TRBJ2-3
v_gene: TRBV6-5
abundance: NA
CDR3nt: TGTGCCAGCAGTTACAGGACCCTAAGCACAGATACGCAGTATTTT
CDR3aa: CASSYRTLSTDTQYF

d_gene: TRBD2
j_gene: TRBJ2-1
v_gene: TRBV5-1
abundance: NA
CDR3nt: TGCGCCAGCAGCGGGACCCTAGCGGTGGGTCTCGGTGAGCAGTTCTTC
CDR3aa: CASSGTLAVGLGEQFF

d_gene: TRBD1
j_gene: TRBJ1-1
v_gene: TRBV10-3
abundance: few
CDR3nt: TGTGCCATCAGTGAGCCGGACAGGGGCGCTGAAGCTTTCTTT
CDR3aa: CAISEPDRGAEAFF

d_gene: TRBD1
j_gene: TRBJ1-2
v_gene: TRBV29-1
abundance: NA
CDR3nt: TGCAGCGTTGAAAGACAGGGAGGCTATGGCTACACCTTC
CDR3aa: CSVERQGGYGYTF

d_gene: NA
j_gene: TRBJ1-2
v_gene: TRBV5-4
abundance: NA
CDR3nt: TGTGCCAGCAGCTTGGGGCGGGACTATGGCTACACCTTC
CDR3aa: CASSLGRDYGYTF

d_gene: NA
j_gene: TRBJ2-3
v_gene: TRBV6-5
abundance: few
CDR3nt: TGTGCCAGCAGTGCTGTCCTCCTCACAGATACGCAGTATTTT
CDR3aa: CASSAVLLTDTQYF

d_gene: TRBD1
j_gene: TRBJ2-1
v_gene: TRBV6-6
abundance: few
CDR3nt: TGTGCCAGCAGGACTGGACAGGGATGGAATGAGCAGTTCTTC
CDR3aa: CASRTGQGWNEQFF

d_gene: TRBD1
j_gene: TRBJ2-7
v_gene: TRBV9
abundance: NA
CDR3nt: TGTGCCAGCAGCGCGGGACAGGGGCCCAACGAGCAGTACTTC
CDR3aa: CASSAGQGPNEQYF

d_gene: NA
j_gene: TRBJ2-1
v_gene: TRBV30
abundance: few
CDR3nt: TGTGCCTGGAGTTTCAGGGGTGAGCAGTTCTTC
CDR3aa: CAWSFRGEQFF

d_gene: TRBD1
j_gene: TRBJ2-1
v_gene: TRBV6-5
abundance: few
CDR3nt: TGTGCCAGCAGTTACTCGGCGAAGGGGGCATGGGAGCAGTTCTTC
CDR3aa: CASSYSAKGAWEQFF

d_gene: NA
j_gene: TRBJ2-7
v_gene: TRBV6-6
abundance: NA
CDR3nt: TGTGCCAGCAGTTCCACAGGCGAGCAGTACTTC
CDR3aa: CASSSTGEQYF

d_gene: NA
j_gene: TRBJ1-1
v_gene: TRBV12-2
abundance: NA
CDR3nt: TGTGCAAGTCGCTCCCATTGGGCAGGGGAGAACACTGAAGCTTTCTTT
CDR3aa: CASRSHWAGENTEAFF

d_gene: TRBD2
j_gene: TRBJ2-3
v_gene: TRBV4-3
abundance: NA
CDR3nt: TGCGCCAGCAGCCAAACCGGGACTAGCGCAGATACGCAGTATTTT
CDR3aa: CASSQTGTSADTQYF

d_gene: NA
j_gene: TRBJ2-1
v_gene: TRBV20-1
abundance: NA
CDR3nt: TGCAGTGCTAGCCCCCTCGATGAGCAGTTCTTC
CDR3aa: CSASPLDEQFF

d_gene: NA
j_gene: TRBJ1-1
v_gene: TRBV28
abundance: few
CDR3nt: TGTGCCAGCAGTTTATTACCCAGAGCTGAAGCTTTCTTT
CDR3aa: CASSLLPRAEAFF

d_gene: NA
j_gene: TRBJ2-1
v_gene: TRBV28
abundance: NA
CDR3nt: TGTGCCAGCACCGACTTACAGGGATTGCCATACAATGAGCAGTTCTTC
CDR3aa: CASTDLQGLPYNEQFF

d_gene: TRBD1
j_gene: TRBJ2-2
v_gene: TRBV7-9
abundance: few
CDR3nt: TGTGCCAGCAGCACGGGACAGGGGGCCCCCGGGGAGCTGTTTTTT
CDR3aa: CASSTGQGAPGELFF

d_gene: NA
j_gene: TRBJ1-1
v_gene: TRBV14
abundance: few
CDR3nt: TGTGCCAGCAGCCAAGCAAGGTACACTGAAGCTTTCTTT
CDR3aa: CASSQARYTEAFF

d_gene: NA
j_gene: TRBJ1-1
v_gene: TRBV9
abundance: once
CDR3nt: TGTGCCAGCAGCGAACCGGGACGGATGAACACTGAAGCTTTCTTT
CDR3aa: CASSEPGRMNTEAFF

d_gene: NA
j_gene: TRBJ1-1
v_gene: TRBV20-1
abundance: NA
CDR3nt: TGCAGTGCTATCTCCACTGAAGCTTTCTTT
CDR3aa: CSAISTEAFF

d_gene: TRBD1
j_gene: TRBJ1-2
v_gene: TRBV6-4
abundance: NA
CDR3nt: TGTGCCAGCAGTGAACCCGGGACAGCCGATGGCTACACCTTC
CDR3aa: CASSEPGTADGYTF

d_gene: NA
j_gene: TRBJ1-6
v_gene: TRBV10-3
abundance: NA
CDR3nt: TGTGCCATCAGTGGGGGGGATTCACCCCTCCACTTT
CDR3aa: CAISGGDSPLHF

d_gene: NA
j_gene: TRBJ1-4
v_gene: TRBV7-8
abundance: NA
CDR3nt: TGTGCCAGCAGAGCAACAGGGTGGCCGAGGGGTGCAACTAATGAAAAACTGTTTTTT
CDR3aa: CASRATGWPRGATNEKLFF

d_gene: NA
j_gene: TRBJ1-2
v_gene: TRBV6-6
abundance: NA
CDR3nt: TGTGCCAGCAGTTACTATGGGGGCTATGGCTACACCTTC
CDR3aa: CASSYYGGYGYTF

d_gene: NA
j_gene: TRBJ2-1
v_gene: TRBV29-1
abundance: NA
CDR3nt: TGCAGCGTTGAAGATGAGGGGGATGAGCAGTTCTTC
CDR3aa: CSVEDEGDEQFF

d_gene: NA
j_gene: TRBJ1-6
v_gene: TRBV6-5
abundance: NA
CDR3nt: TGTGCCACCGGGGGGGGGCTCGGATCACCCCTCCACTTT
CDR3aa: CATGGGLGSPLHF

d_gene: NA
j_gene: TRBJ1-2
v_gene: TRBV28
abundance: NA
CDR3nt: TGTGCCAGCAGTTTATCGGCCCCCGGGGCTAACTATGGCTACACCTTC
CDR3aa: CASSLSAPGANYGYTF

d_gene: NA
j_gene: TRBJ1-1
v_gene: TRBV6-5
abundance: NA
CDR3nt: TGTGCCAGCAGCCTATCTACATGGGACACTGAAGCTTTCTTT
CDR3aa: CASSLSTWDTEAFF

d_gene: NA
j_gene: TRBJ2-7
v_gene: TRBV19
abundance: few
CDR3nt: TGTGCCAGTAGTCCGGGACGGTCCTACGAGCAGTACTTC
CDR3aa: CASSPGRSYEQYF

d_gene: NA
j_gene: TRBJ1-3
v_gene: TRBV30
abundance: few
CDR3nt: TGTGCCTGGTACCCACCTGGAAACACCATATATTTT
CDR3aa: CAWYPPGNTIYF

d_gene: TRBD2
j_gene: TRBJ2-3
v_gene: TRBV5-4
abundance: few
CDR3nt: TGTGCCAGCAGCTTGGCGCCTAGCGGGGGCACAGATACGCAGTATTTT
CDR3aa: CASSLAPSGGTDTQYF

d_gene: NA
j_gene: TRBJ2-1
v_gene: TRBV29-1
abundance: few
CDR3nt: TGCAGCGTTGTCGGGGGATTCTCCTACAATGAGCAGTTCTTC
CDR3aa: CSVVGGFSYNEQFF

d_gene: NA
j_gene: TRBJ1-3
v_gene: TRBV27
abundance: few
CDR3nt: TGTGCCAGCAGTGTCGGGAGCTCTGGAAACACCATATATTTT
CDR3aa: CASSVGSSGNTIYF

d_gene: TRBD1
j_gene: TRBJ2-7
v_gene: TRBV10-3
abundance: NA
CDR3nt: TGTGCCATCACTGGACAGGGGGGCTACGAGCAGTACTTC
CDR3aa: CAITGQGGYEQYF

d_gene: TRBD1
j_gene: TRBJ2-7
v_gene: TRBV7-2
abundance: NA
CDR3nt: TGTGCCAGCAGCTCTAGTTACCGGGACAGGGGCTACGAGCAGTACTTC
CDR3aa: CASSSSYRDRGYEQYF

d_gene: NA
j_gene: TRBJ2-5
v_gene: TRBV2
abundance: NA
CDR3nt: TGTGCCAGCAGTGAGTACTGGGCTAAGACCCAGTACTTC
CDR3aa: CASSEYWAKTQYF

d_gene: TRBD2
j_gene: TRBJ2-1
v_gene: TRBV14
abundance: NA
CDR3nt: TGTGCCAGCAGTGGCGGGGGGTCTTTCTACAATGAGCAGTTCTTC
CDR3aa: CASSGGGSFYNEQFF

d_gene: NA
j_gene: TRBJ2-7
v_gene: TRBV5-1
abundance: few
CDR3nt: TGCGCCAGCAGCCCACAGGGTTCGGGCGAGCAGTACTTC
CDR3aa: CASSPQGSGEQYF

d_gene: NA
j_gene: TRBJ1-1
v_gene: TRBV30
abundance: NA
CDR3nt: TGTGCCTGGAGTGTAACACGGGTTGAAACTTTCTTT
CDR3aa: CAWSVTRVETFF

d_gene: NA
j_gene: TRBJ1-1
v_gene: TRBV5-1
abundance: few
CDR3nt: TGCGCCAGCAGCTTGAAGGGAATGACTGAAGCTTTCTTT
CDR3aa: CASSLKGMTEAFF

d_gene: NA
j_gene: TRBJ2-5
v_gene: TRBV29-1
abundance: few
CDR3nt: TGCAGCGCCGGGACATCCCAAGAGACCCAGTACTTC
CDR3aa: CSAGTSQETQYF

d_gene: NA
j_gene: TRBJ1-5
v_gene: TRBV7-2
abundance: NA
CDR3nt: TGTGCCAGCAGCTTAGACAGGGCCGGTCAGCCCCAGCATTTT
CDR3aa: CASSLDRAGQPQHF

d_gene: TRBD2
j_gene: TRBJ2-1
v_gene: TRBV7-2
abundance: few
CDR3nt: TGTGCCAGCAGCTTAGGGACTAGCGGGCTCCCCCCCTACAATGAGCAGTTCTTC
CDR3aa: CASSLGTSGLPPYNEQFF